What follows are 20 T cell receptor beta chains derived from one specimen sequenced in a study of CD4+ T cells in melanoma. The table came from immunoSEQ multiplex PCR; TCRdb's copy has only in-frame clones and leaves some out. The repertoire holds more than 110,000 clones, with about 90% as singletons. The receptors originated from a human donor with melanoma.

The genes are TRBV5-1 and TRBJ2-1; 8 bases map to TRBD2. V lost 0 bases to trimming and J lost 0 bases; unmatched junction nucleotides: 5. Germline V CDR1 and CDR2: SGHRS, YFSETQ. This CDR3 comprises 17 residues. The CDR3 bases are TGCGCCAGCAGCTTGGCCACGGGGGGGAGCTCCTACAATGAGCAGTTCTTC. The encoded protein is CASSLATGGSSYNEQFF.

J is TRBJ1-1 and V is TRBV5-1; 9 bases align to TRBD1. Germline CDR1 reads SGHRS; CDR2 reads YFSETQ. Trimming removed 4 bases from V and 4 bases from J; junction bases left unmatched: 5. This CDR3 is 14 amino acids long. The CDR3 protein is CASSAWTGATEAFF. The CDR3 DNA reads as TGCGCCAGCAGCGCCTGGACAGGGGCCACTGAAGCTTTCTTT.

The V call is TRBV6-5, the J call TRBJ1-2; no definite D call. This CDR3 has 12 residues. Germline loops: CDR1 MNHEY, CDR2 SVGAGI. The CDR3 reads CATWTADYGYTF. CDR3 DNA: TGTGCAACGTGGACGGCCGACTATGGCTACACCTTC.

This clone came up once. The rearrangement uses TRBV6-5 and TRBJ2-1; 12 bases map to TRBD2. CDR3 size: 15 residues. V lost 3 bases to trimming and J lost 8 bases; unmatched junction nucleotides: 5. CDR1 is MNHEY, CDR2 SVGAGI, per germline. The CDR3 is CASSYLAGGPYEQFF. CDR3 nucleotide sequence: TGTGCCAGCAGTTATCTAGCGGGGGGGCCTTATGAGCAGTTCTTC.

V gene TRBV19 combines with J gene TRBJ1-4, with 7 nucleotides matching TRBD1. The V gene's germline CDR1 is LNHDA and CDR2 SQIVND (reference sequence). The CDR3 totals 14 residues. J was trimmed by 7 bases and V by 10 bases; bases with no gene match: 12. The CDR3 DNA is TGTGCCACTCAAAAAGGGGGCGTGGGTGAAAAACTGTTTTTT. Its translation: CATQKGGVGEKLFF.

The chain couples TRBV5-4 to TRBJ2-2; TRBD1 might be the D (6 bases). The CDR3 covers 16 residues. Trimming cost V 4 bases and J 3 bases, with 16 bases left between them. CDR1 is SGHNT and CDR2 is YYREEE in the germline V gene (reference sequence). CDR3: CASSTQTGVDTGELFF. In nucleotides, the CDR3 is TGTGCCAGCAGCACCCAGACAGGAGTGGACACCGGGGAGCTGTTTTTT.

The rearrangement uses TRBV11-3 and TRBJ2-1; perhaps TRBD2 as D (5 bases). CDR1 and CDR2 (germline): SGHNT, YENEEA. This CDR3 is built from 17 residues. V lost 5 bases and J lost 0, with 17 bases in between. The CDR3 DNA sequence: TGTGCCAGCAGCCCCTCGGGAAGGGCGAGCTCCTACAATGAGCAGTTCTTC. Amino acid sequence: CASSPSGRASSYNEQFF.

V usage is TRBV9 and J usage is TRBJ2-5; no firm D call. CDR3 size: 14 residues. V lost 1 base, J lost 0 bases, and 7 bases lay in between. The germline gives CDR1 SGDLS, CDR2 YYNGEE. This chain's CDR3 is CASSVLPDQETQYF. CDR3 nucleotide sequence: TGTGCCAGCAGCGTACTTCCAGACCAAGAGACCCAGTACTTC.

The chain carries TRBV15 and TRBJ1-4; D ambiguous. Trimming removed 0 bases at V and 5 bases at J, with 10 bases between. Germline CDR1 is LNHNV and CDR2 is YYDKDF (reference sequence). The CDR3 loop spans 15 amino acids. The CDR3 DNA reads as TGTGCCACCAGCAGAGATCTAGGGAGAAATGAAAAACTGTTTTTT. Translation gives CATSRDLGRNEKLFF.

In nucleotides, the CDR3 is TGCGCCAGCAGCTTGGACGGCCCGAGTTCACCCCTCCACTTT. It specifies CASSLDGPSSPLHF. V is TRBV5-1 and J is TRBJ1-6, with unresolved D. The CDR3 runs 14 residues. V lost 0 bases and J lost 9, with 10 bases in between. Germline CDR1 reads SGHRS; CDR2 reads YFSETQ.

The chain combines TRBV11-2 with TRBJ2-1, with no clear D. Trimming took off 0 bases at V and 4 bases at J, with 7 bases between the two ends. Germline V CDR1 and CDR2: SGHAT, FQNNGV. This CDR3 has 14 amino acids. CDR3 nucleotides: TGTGCCAGCAGCTTAGAATACCCGTACAATGAGCAGTTCTTC. Translating gives CASSLEYPYNEQFF.

In this sample, this clone turned up a few times. This chain uses TRBV5-4 with TRBJ2-1; tentative D call: TRBD2 (6 bases). Germline assignment: CDR1 SGHNT and CDR2 YYREEE (reference sequence). The V and J ends lost 3 bases and 10 bases respectively, with 17 bases between them. The CDR3 consists of 14 residues. The CDR3 here is CASSSTGGAREQFF. CDR3 in DNA: TGTGCCAGCAGCTCGACTGGCGGGGCTAGGGAGCAGTTCTTC.

This chain uses TRBV5-5 with TRBJ1-6; D gene unclear. The CDR3 is 15 amino acids. Trimming cost V 4 bases and J 0 bases, with 8 bases left between them. Germline V CDR1 and CDR2: SGHKS, YYEKEE (reference sequence). Here the CDR3 DNA reads TGTGCCAGCAGCGTGGATTTCTCCTATAATTCACCCCTCCACTTT. Translated, it gives CASSVDFSYNSPLHF.

This clone was counted only a few times. The gene calls are TRBV7-9 and TRBJ1-2; D unresolved. V shed 5 bases and J shed 0 bases, with 16 bases lying between them. The CDR3 spans 16 residues. Germline values: CDR1 SEHNR, CDR2 FQNEAQ (reference sequence). CDR3: CASSQPSVVANYGYTF. The CDR3 DNA sequence: TGTGCCAGCAGCCAGCCCTCGGTTGTAGCTAACTATGGCTACACCTTC.

The chain combines TRBV20-1 with TRBJ2-3, with D possibly being TRBD2 (5 bases). Germline V gene sequence: CDR1 DFQATT, CDR2 SNEGSKA (reference sequence). Trimming left V 7 bases short and J 0 bases short, with 5 bases between. The CDR3 is 11 residues long. Written as DNA, the CDR3 is TGCAGTGTAGCGAGCACAGATACGCAGTATTTT. Translating it yields CSVASTDTQYF.

The V and J genes are TRBV6-5 and TRBJ2-1; D ambiguous. This CDR3 spans 13 amino acids. Trimming removed 7 bases at V and 3 bases at J, with 10 bases between. Looked up from germline, CDR1 is MNHEY and CDR2 is SVGAGI. The CDR3 protein is CASTQPGYNEQFF. The CDR3 bases are TGTGCCAGCACGCAACCTGGCTACAATGAGCAGTTCTTC.

The chain has TRBV19 and TRBJ2-7; perhaps TRBD1 as D (6 bases). The CDR3 extends over 13 amino acids. The germline gives CDR1 LNHDA, CDR2 SQIVND (reference sequence). Trimming took off 10 bases at V and 0 bases at J, with 13 bases between the two ends. This CDR3 reads CATSTGRSYEQYF. CDR3 nucleotides: TGTGCCACTTCGACAGGCCGCTCCTACGAGCAGTACTTC.

V and J are TRBV5-6 and TRBJ1-1, with D maybe TRBD1 (6 bases). Per the germline V gene, CDR1 is SGHDT and CDR2 is YYEEEE. The CDR3 has 15 amino acids. V was shortened by 5 bases and J by 1 base, with 15 bases between the two germline ends. The CDR3 protein is CASSYRQARNTEAFF. The CDR3 DNA sequence: TGTGCCAGCAGTTATAGACAGGCCCGGAACACTGAAGCTTTCTTT.

V usage is TRBV5-6 and J usage is TRBJ1-4; D is unclear. With 0 bases removed from V and 8 bases from J, the gap between germline ends came to 11 bases. The germline V gene has CDR1 SGHDT and CDR2 YYEEEE. This CDR3 has 14 amino acids. The CDR3 is CASSLDYTAEKLFF. The CDR3 coding sequence is TGTGCCAGCAGCTTGGACTACACAGCCGAAAAACTGTTTTTT.

CDR3: CASTTVRGAQTEAFF. The DNA for the CDR3 is TGTGCCAGCACCACTGTGCGGGGGGCGCAGACTGAAGCTTTCTTT. V gene TRBV9 combines with J gene TRBJ1-1, with a weak D call TRBD1 (6 bases). The V and J ends lost 6 bases and 5 bases respectively, with 20 bases between them. Per germline, CDR1 SGDLS and CDR2 YYNGEE. The CDR3 sequence is 15 residues long.